These 2 T cell receptor beta chains were all obtained from the same sample, sequenced in a study of blood T cell repertoires in COVID-19. Sequencing used immunoSEQ multiplex PCR; TCRdb keeps in-frame clones, though not all of them. Of about 190,000 clones listed, roughly four fifths are singletons. The sequenced sample was peripheral blood. The receptors here all came from a woman aged 45-59 years with acute or convalescent COVID-19.

This clone has just a few counts. V usage is TRBV5-3 and J usage is TRBJ2-1; 7 bases fit TRBD2. TRBV5-3 is an ORF, with its function uncertain. The junction had 5 bases not matched to a gene; V was cut back by 4 bases and J by 4 bases. The CDR3 runs 14 residues. The chain's CDR3 is CARSGSSGYNEQFF. The CDR3 DNA reads as TGTGCCAGAAGCGGGTCTAGCGGTTACAATGAGCAGTTCTTC.

This clone showed up just a few times. This chain uses TRBV5-1 with TRBJ2-5; D may be TRBD1 (5 bases). V gave up 0 bases and J gave up 6 bases, with 15 bases separating them. This CDR3 region has 15 residues. Germline assignment: CDR1 SGHRS and CDR2 YFSETQ. The CDR3 protein is CASSLALGLRKTQYF. Written as DNA, the CDR3 is TGCGCCAGCAGCTTGGCTCTGGGGCTTAGGAAGACCCAGTACTTC.